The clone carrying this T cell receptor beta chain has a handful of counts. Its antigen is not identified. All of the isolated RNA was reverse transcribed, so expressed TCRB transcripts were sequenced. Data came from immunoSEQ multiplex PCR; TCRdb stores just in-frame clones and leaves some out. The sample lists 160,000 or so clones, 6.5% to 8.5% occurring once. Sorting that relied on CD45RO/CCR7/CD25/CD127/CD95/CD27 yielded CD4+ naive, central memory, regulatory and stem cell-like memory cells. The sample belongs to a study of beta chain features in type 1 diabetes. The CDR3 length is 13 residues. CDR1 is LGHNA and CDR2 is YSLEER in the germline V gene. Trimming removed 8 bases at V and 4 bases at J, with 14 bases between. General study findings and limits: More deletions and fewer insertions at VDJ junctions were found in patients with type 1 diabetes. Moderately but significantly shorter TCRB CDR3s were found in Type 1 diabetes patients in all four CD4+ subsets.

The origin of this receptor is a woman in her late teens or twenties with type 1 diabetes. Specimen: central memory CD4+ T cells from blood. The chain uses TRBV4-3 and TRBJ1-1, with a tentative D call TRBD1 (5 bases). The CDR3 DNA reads TGCGCCAGCGGCGCGGACATCACCACTGAAGCTTTCTTT. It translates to CASGADITTEAFF.